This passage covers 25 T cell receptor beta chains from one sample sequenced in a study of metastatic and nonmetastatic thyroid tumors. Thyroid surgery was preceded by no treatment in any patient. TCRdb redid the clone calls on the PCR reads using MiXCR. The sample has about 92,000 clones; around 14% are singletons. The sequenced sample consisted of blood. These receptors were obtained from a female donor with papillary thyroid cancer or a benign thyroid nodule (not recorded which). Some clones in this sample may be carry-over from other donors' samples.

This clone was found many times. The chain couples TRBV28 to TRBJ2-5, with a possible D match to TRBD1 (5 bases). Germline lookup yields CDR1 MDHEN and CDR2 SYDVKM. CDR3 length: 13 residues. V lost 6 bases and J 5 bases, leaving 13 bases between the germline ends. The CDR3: CASSPDRRETQYF. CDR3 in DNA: TGTGCCAGCAGCCCCGACAGACGGGAGACCCAGTACTTC.

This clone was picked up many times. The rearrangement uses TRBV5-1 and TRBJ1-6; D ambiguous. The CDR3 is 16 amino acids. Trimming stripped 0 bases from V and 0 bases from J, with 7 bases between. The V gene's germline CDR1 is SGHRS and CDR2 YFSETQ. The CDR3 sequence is CASSLEEVSYNSPLHF. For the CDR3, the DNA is TGCGCCAGCAGCTTGGAAGAGGTCTCCTATAATTCACCCCTCCACTTT.

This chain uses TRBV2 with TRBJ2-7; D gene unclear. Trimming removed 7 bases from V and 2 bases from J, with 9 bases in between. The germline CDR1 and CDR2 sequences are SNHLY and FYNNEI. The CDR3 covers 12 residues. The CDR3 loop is CASIECTYEQYF. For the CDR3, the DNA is TGTGCCAGCATTGAGTGTACCTACGAGCAGTACTTC. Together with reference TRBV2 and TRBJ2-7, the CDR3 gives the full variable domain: EPEVTQTPSHQVTQMGQEVILRCVPISNHLYFYWYRQILGQKVEFLVSFYNNEISEKSEIFDDQFSVERPDGSNFTLKIRSTKLEDSAMYFCASIECTYEQYFGPGTRLTVT.

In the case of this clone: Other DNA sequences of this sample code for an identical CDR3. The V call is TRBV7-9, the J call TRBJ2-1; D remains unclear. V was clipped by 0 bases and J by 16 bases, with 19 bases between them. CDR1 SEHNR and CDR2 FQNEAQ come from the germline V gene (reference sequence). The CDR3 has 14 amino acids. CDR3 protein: CASSLAHTPEMGFF. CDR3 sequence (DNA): TGTGCCAGCAGCTTAGCTCACACACCAGAGATGGGTTTCTTC.

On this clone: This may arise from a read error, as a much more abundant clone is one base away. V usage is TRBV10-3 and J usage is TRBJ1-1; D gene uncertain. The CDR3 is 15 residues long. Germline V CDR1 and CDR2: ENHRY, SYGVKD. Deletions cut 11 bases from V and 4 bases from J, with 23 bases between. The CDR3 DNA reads TGTGCCTCTCTTGGGTCGTCCCGGTTCGGCACTGAAGCTTTCTTT. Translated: CASLGSSRFGTEAFF.

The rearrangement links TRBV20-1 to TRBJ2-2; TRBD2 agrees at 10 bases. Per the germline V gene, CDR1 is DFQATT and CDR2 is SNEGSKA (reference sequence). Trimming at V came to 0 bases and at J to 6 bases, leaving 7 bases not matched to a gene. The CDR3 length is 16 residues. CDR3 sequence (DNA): TGCAGTGCTAGAGAAATCCTAGCGGGAGTGGCCGGGGAGCTGTTTTTT. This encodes CSAREILAGVAGELFF.

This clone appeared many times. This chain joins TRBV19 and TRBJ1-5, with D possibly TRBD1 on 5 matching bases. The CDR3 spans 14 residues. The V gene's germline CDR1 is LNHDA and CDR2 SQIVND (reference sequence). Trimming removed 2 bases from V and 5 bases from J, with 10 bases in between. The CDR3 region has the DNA TGTGCCAGTAGTATAAAGACGGGGGATCAGCCCCAGCATTTT. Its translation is CASSIKTGDQPQHF.

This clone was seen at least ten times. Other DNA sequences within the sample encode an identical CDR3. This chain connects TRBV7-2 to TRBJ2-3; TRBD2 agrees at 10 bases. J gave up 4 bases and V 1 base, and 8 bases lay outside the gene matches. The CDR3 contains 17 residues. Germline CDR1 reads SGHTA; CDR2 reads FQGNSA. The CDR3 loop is CASSLGLSGGAPDTQYF. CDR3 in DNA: TGTGCCAGCAGCTTAGGGCTGAGCGGGGGGGCCCCAGATACGCAGTATTTT.

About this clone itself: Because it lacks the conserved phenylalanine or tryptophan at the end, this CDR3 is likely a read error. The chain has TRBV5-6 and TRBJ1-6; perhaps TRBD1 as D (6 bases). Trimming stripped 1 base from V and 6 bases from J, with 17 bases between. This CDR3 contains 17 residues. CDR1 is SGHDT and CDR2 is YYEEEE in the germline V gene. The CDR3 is CASSLRRTVVSNSPLHL. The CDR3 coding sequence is TGTGCCAGCAGCTTGCGGAGGACAGTGGTTAGTAATTCACCCCTCCACCTT.

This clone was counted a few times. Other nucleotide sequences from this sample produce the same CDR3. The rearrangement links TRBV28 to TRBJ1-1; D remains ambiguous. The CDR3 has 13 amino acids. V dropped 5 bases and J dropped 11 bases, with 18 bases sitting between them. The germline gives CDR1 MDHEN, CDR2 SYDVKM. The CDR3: CASSPFLAGTAFF. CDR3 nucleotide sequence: TGTGCCAGCAGTCCTTTCCTCGCGGGAACGGCTTTCTTT. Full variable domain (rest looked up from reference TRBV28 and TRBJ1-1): DVKVTQSSRYLVKRTGEKVFLECVQDMDHENMFWYRQDPGLGLRLIYFSYDVKMKEKGDIPEGYSVSREKKERFSLILESASTNQTSMYLCASSPFLAGTAFFGQGTRLTVV.

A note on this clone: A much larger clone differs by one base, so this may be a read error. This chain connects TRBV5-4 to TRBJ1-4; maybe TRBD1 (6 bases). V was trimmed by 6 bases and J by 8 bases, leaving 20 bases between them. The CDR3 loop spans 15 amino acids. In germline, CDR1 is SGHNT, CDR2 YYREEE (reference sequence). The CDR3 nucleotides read TGTGCCAGCATCGCGAGGCGCCAGGGGCTAGAAAAACTGTTTTTT. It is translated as CASIARRQGLEKLFF.

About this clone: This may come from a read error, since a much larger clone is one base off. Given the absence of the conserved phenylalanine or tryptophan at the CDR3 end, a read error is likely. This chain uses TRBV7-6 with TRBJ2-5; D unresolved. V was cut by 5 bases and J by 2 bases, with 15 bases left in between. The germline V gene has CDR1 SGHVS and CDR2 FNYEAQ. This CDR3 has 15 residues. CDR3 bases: TGTGCCAGCAGCGGTAGGCAGGTCAATCAAGAGACCCAGTACCTC. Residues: CASSGRQVNQETQYL.

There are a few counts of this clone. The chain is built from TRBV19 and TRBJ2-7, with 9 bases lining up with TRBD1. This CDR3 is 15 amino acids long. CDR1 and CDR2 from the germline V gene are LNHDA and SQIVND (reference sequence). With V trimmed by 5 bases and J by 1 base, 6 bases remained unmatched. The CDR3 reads CASSPSGTGSYEQYF. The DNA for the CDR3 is TGTGCCAGTAGTCCGTCCGGGACAGGGTCCTACGAGCAGTACTTC.

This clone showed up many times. The CDR3, as DNA: TGTGCCAGCAGCCAAGCTGGACTTGCGGACGATGAGCAGTTCTTC. This encodes CASSQAGLADDEQFF. The chain is built from TRBV3-1 and TRBJ2-1; D is possibly TRBD2 (5 bases). The CDR3 covers 15 residues. CDR1 LGHDT and CDR2 YNNKEL come from the germline V gene (reference sequence). Trimming pared 1 base from V and 8 bases from J, leaving 15 bases between.

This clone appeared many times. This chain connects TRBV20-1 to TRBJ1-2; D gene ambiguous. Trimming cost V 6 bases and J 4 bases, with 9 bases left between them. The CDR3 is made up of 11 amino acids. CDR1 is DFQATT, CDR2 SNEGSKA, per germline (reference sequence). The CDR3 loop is CSAPGSYGYTF. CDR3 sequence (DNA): TGCAGTGCCCCGGGAAGCTATGGCTACACCTTC.

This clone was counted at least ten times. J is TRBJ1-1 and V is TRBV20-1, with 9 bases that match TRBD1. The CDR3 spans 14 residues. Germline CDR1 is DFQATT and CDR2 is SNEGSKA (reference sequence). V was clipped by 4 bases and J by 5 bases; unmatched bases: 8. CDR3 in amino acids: CSANRGTGRTEAFF. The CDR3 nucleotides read TGCAGTGCTAACAGGGGGACAGGGAGGACTGAAGCTTTCTTT.

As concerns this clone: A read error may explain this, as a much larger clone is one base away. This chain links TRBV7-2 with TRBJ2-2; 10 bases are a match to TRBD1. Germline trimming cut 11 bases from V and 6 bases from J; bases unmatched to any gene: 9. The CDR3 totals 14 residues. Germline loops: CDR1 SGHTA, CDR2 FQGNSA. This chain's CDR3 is CARTWTGGAGELFF. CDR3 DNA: TGTGCCCGGACGTGGACAGGGGGGGCCGGGGAGCTGTTTTTT.

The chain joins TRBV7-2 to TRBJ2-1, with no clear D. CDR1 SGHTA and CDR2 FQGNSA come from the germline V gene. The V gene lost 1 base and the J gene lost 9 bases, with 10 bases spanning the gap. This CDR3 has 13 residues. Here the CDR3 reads CASSLEFLGEQFF. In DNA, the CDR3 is TGTGCCAGCAGCTTAGAATTCCTGGGTGAGCAGTTCTTC.

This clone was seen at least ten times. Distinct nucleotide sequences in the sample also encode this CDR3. The CDR3 is CASSRPAGYEQYF. As DNA, the CDR3 is TGTGCCAGCAGCAGGCCGGCCGGATACGAGCAGTACTTC. The rearrangement uses TRBV28 and TRBJ2-7, with D uncertain. Germline CDR1 is MDHEN and CDR2 is SYDVKM. V lost 6 bases to trimming and J lost 4 bases, with 13 bases between them. This CDR3 spans 13 amino acids.

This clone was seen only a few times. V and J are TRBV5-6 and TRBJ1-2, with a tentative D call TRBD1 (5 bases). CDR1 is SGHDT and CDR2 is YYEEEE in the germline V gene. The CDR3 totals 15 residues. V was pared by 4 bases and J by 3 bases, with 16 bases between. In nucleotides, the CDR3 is TGTGCCAGCAGCCCGGGGGACTTAGCAGACTATGGCTACACCTTC. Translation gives CASSPGDLADYGYTF. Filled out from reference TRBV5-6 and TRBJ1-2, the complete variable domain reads DAGVTQSPTHLIKTRGQQVTLRCSPKSGHDTVSWYQQALGQGPQFIFQYYEEEERQRGNFPDRFSGHQFPNYSSELNVNALLLGDSALYLCASSPGDLADYGYTFGSGTRLTVV.

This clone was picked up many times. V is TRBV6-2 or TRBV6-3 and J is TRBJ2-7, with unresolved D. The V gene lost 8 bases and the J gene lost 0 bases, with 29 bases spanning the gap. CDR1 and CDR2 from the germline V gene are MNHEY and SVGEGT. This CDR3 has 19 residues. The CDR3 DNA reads TGTGCCAGCCAGTTATTTGGTAACTTTGTCGGCGGCATCTCCTACGAGCAGTACTTC. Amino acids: CASQLFGNFVGGISYEQYF.

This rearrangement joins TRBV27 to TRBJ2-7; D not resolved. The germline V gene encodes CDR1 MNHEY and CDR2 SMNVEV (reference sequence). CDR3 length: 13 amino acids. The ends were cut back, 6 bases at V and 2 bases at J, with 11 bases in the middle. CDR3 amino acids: CASSRSATYEQYF. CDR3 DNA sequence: TGTGCCAGCAGCCGGAGTGCAACCTACGAGCAGTACTTC.

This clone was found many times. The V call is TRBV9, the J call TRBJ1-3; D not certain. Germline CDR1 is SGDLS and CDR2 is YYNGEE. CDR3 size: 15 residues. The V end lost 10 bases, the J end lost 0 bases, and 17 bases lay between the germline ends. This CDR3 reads CAVSNRAASGNTIYF. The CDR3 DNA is TGTGCCGTATCAAACCGGGCCGCCTCTGGAAACACCATATATTTT.

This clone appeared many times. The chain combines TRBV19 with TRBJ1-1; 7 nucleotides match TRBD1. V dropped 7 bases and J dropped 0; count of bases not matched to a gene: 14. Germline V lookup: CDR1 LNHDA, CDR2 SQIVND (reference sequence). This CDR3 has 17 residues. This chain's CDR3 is CASTSLGGTDMNTEAFF. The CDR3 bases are TGTGCCAGTACCTCGCTGGGGGGGACAGACATGAACACTGAAGCTTTCTTT.

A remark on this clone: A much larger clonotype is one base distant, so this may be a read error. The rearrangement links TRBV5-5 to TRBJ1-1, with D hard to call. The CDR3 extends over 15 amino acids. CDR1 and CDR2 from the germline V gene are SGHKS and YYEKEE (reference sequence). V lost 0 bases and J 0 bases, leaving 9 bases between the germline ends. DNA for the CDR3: TGTGCCAGCAGCTTGGGATATGGGGTGAACACTGAAGCTTTCTTT. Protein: CASSLGYGVNTEAFF.